A few counts support the clone carrying this T cell receptor beta chain. What it binds is not known. TCRdb used MiXCR to reprocess the RT-PCR reads, holding one entry per CDR3 protein. Among 590,000 or so distinct CDR3 sequences listed, approximately 15% were seen once. The ends were cut back, 3 bases at V and 1 base at J, with 9 bases in the middle. This CDR3 has 14 residues. The source of the sample is a study of response to subunit inactivated influenza vaccine. General study results and limits: Each seasonal influenza vaccination recruits few new T cells, the authors suggested.

This TCR derives from a man aged 50 or older who received an inactivated influenza vaccine. The sample here was PBMCs from blood, taken 14 to 15 days before vaccination. V and J are TRBV12-3 or TRBV12-4 and TRBJ1-1, with D maybe TRBD1 (5 bases). The CDR3 reads CASSFEGTNTEAFF. Written as DNA, the CDR3 is TGTGCCAGCAGTTTTGAGGGGACGAACACTGAAGCTTTCTTT.